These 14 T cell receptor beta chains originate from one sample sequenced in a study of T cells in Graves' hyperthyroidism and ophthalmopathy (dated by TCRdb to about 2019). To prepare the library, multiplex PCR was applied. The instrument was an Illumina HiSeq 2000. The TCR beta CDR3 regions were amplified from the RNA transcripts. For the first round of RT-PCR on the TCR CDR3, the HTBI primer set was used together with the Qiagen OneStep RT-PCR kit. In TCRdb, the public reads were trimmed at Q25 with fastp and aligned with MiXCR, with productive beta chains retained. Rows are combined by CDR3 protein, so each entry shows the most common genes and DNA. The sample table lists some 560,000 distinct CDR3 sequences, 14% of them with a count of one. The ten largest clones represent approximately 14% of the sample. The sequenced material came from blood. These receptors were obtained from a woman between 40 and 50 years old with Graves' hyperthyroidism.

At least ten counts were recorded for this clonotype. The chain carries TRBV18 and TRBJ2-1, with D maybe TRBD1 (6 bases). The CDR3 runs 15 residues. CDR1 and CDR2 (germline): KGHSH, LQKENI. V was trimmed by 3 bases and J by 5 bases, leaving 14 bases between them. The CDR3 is CASSPDRWAHNEQFF. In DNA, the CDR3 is TGTGCCAGCTCACCCGACAGGTGGGCCCACAATGAGCAGTTCTTC.

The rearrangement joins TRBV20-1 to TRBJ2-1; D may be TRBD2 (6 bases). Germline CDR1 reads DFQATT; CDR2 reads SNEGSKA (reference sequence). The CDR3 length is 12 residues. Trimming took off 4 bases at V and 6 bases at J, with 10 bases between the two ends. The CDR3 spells CSAIRESNEQFF. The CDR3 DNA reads TGCAGTGCTATCCGGGAGAGCAATGAGCAGTTCTTC.

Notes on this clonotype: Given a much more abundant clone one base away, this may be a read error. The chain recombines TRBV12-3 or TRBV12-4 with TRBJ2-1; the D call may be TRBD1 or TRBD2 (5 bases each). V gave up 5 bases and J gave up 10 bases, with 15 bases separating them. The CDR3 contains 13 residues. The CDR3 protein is CASSGAGWDEQFF. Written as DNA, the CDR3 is TGTGCCAGCAGTGGCGCAGGATGGGACGAGCAGTTCTTC.

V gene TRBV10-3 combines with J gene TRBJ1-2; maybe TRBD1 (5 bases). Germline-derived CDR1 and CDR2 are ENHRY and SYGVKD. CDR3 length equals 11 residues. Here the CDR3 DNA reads TGTGCTAGCTCAGCAGGGAATGGCTACACCTTC. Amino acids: CASSAGNGYTF.

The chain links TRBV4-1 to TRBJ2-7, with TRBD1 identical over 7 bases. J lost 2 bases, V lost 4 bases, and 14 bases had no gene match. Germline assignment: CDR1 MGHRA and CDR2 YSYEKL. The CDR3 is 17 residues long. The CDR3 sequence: CASSPGRIRDRTYEQYF. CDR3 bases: TGCGCCAGCAGCCCCGGCCGCATCCGGGACAGAACCTACGAGCAGTACTTC.

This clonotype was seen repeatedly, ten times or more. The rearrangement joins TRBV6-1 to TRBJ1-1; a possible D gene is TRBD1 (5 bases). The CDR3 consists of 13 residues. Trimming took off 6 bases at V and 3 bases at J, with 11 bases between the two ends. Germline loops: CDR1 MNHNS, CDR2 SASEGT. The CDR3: CASSPRDDTEAFF. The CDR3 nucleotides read TGTGCCAGCAGCCCCCGGGACGACACTGAAGCTTTCTTT.

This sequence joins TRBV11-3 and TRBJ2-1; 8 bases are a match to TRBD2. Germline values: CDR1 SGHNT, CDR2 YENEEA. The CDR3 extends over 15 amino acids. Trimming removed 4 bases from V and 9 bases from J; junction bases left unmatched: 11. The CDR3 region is CASSSPGLGGGEQFF. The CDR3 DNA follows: TGTGCCAGCAGCTCCCCGGGACTAGGCGGAGGTGAGCAGTTCTTC.

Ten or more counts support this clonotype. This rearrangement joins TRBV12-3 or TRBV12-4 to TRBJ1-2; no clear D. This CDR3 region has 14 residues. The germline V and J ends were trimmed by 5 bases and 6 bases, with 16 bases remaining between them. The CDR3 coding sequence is TGTGCCAGCAGTCGAAACCGGGAACCCGATGGCTACACCTTC. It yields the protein CASSRNREPDGYTF.

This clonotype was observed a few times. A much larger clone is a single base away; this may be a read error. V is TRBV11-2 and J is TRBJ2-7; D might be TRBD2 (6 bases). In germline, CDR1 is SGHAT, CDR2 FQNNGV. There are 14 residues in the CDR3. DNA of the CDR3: TGTGCCAGCAGCTTAGAACTAGCCTCCTACGAGCGGTACTTC. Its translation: CASSLELASYERYF.

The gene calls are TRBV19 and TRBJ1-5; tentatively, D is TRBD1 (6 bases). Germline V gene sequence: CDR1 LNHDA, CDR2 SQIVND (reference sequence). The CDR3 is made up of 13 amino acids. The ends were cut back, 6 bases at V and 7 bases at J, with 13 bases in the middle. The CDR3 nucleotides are TGTGCCAGTAGACACAGGGCAGAGCAGCCCCAGCATTTT. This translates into CASRHRAEQPQHF.

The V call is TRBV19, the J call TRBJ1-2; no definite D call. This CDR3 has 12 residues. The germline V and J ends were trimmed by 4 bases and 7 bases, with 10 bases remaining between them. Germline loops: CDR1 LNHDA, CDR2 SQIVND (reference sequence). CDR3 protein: CASSNPDPGYTF. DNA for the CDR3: TGTGCCAGTAGTAACCCGGACCCTGGCTACACCTTC.

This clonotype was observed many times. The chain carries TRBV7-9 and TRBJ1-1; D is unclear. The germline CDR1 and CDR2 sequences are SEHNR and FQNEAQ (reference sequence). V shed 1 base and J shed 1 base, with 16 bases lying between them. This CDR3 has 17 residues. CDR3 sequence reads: CASSLGYSPGWNTEAFF. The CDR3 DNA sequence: TGTGCCAGCAGCTTAGGGTATTCGCCGGGTTGGAACACTGAAGCTTTCTTT.

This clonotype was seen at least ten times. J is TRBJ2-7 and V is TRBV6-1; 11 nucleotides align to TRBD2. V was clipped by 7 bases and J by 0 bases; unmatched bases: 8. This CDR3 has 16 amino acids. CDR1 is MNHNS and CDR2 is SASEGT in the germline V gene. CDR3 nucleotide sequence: TGTGCCAGCAACCTGGGACTAGCGGCCTCCTCCTACGAGCAGTACTTC. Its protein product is CASNLGLAASSYEQYF.

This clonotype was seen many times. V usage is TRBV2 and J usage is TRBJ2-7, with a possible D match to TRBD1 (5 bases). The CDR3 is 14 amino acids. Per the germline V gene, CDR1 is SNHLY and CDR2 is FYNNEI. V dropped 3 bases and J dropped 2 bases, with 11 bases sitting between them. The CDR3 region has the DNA TGTGCCAGCAGTGACCAGGGTAAAACCTACGAGCAGTACTTC. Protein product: CASSDQGKTYEQYF.